The sample holds many counts of the clone carrying this T cell receptor (beta chain). Ophthalmopathy cases scored 3 or more on the Clinical Activity Score and 4 or more on NOSPECS grade, with duration below 3 months. Diagnosing involved the use of clinical symptoms, serum thyroxine and TRAb, thyroid ultrasound and orbital computed tomography. A roughly 9.1 ml volume of fresh peripheral blood provided the PBMCs. TCR beta CDR3 sequences were amplified from RNA transcripts. A first-round RT-PCR of the TCR CDR3 used the HTBI primer set. Using its own MiXCR run on the multiplex PCR reads, TCRdb lists one record per CDR3 protein. The data show about 59,000 distinct CDR3 sequences, 53% seen once. This specimen comes from a study of T cells in Graves' hyperthyroidism and ophthalmopathy. Germline values: CDR1 SQVTM, CDR2 ANQGSEA. The CDR3 is 12 amino acids. V was pared by 7 bases and J by 5 bases, with 5 bases of the junction left unmatched.

The clonotype comes from a woman aged 60-70 years with Graves' ophthalmopathy. The rearrangement joins TRBV29-1 to TRBJ2-7; 10 positions match TRBD1. The sample comprised blood. The CDR3 sequence: CSGLGQGDEQYF. The DNA of the CDR3 is TGCAGCGGATTAGGACAGGGGGACGAGCAGTACTTC.